Shown below are 26 T cell receptor beta chains from a single sample sequenced in a study of identifying expanded T cells in peripheral blood. Libraries were prepared by immunoSEQ multiplex PCR; TCRdb keeps only in-frame clonotypes and omits some of them. The sample contains around 100,000 clones, more than 70% of which appear only once. Source material: blood. All receptors derive from a person aged 18 to 75 in good health.

Written as DNA, the CDR3 is TGCGCCAGCAGCAACCGGGACGGTTACTACAATGAGCAGTTCTTC. As protein: CASSNRDGYYNEQFF. This chain uses TRBV5-1 with TRBJ2-1; D may match TRBD1 or TRBD2 (5 bases each). Germline CDR1 is SGHRS and CDR2 is YFSETQ. The CDR3 has 15 amino acids. Trimming took 4 bases from V and 3 from J, leaving 14 bases between them.

This sequence joins TRBV10-1 and TRBJ2-5; D is unresolved. V was shortened by 4 bases and J by 1 base, with 7 bases between the two germline ends. Per germline, CDR1 WNHNN and CDR2 SYGVQD (reference sequence). The CDR3 is made up of 13 amino acids. The CDR3 DNA reads as TGCGCCAGCAGTGTTGGCGGCCAAGAGACCCAGTACTTC. Translating gives CASSVGGQETQYF.

The chain combines TRBV2 with TRBJ1-2; the D gene is possibly TRBD1 (5 bases). The V gene's germline CDR1 is SNHLY and CDR2 FYNNEI. V was pared by 6 bases and J by 1 base, with 15 bases between. This CDR3 comprises 15 residues. The CDR3 region has the DNA TGTGCCAGCAGAGAAAGGGACGGTTTTAACTATGGCTACACCTTC. Its protein product is CASRERDGFNYGYTF. Drawing the rest from reference TRBV2 and TRBJ1-2, the complete variable domain is EPEVTQTPSHQVTQMGQEVILRCVPISNHLYFYWYRQILGQKVEFLVSFYNNEISEKSEIFDDQFSVERPDGSNFTLKIRSTKLEDSAMYFCASRERDGFNYGYTFGSGTRLTVV.

The chain uses TRBV2 and TRBJ2-7; 12 bases are shared with TRBD2. The CDR3 extends over 13 amino acids. Trimming at V came to 11 bases and at J to 2 bases, leaving 4 bases not matched to a gene. CDR1 is SNHLY, CDR2 FYNNEI, per germline. CDR3 amino acids: CAGASGGAYEQYF. In nucleotides, the CDR3 is TGTGCCGGAGCTAGCGGGGGGGCCTACGAGCAGTACTTC.

The rearrangement uses TRBV7-8 and TRBJ1-2; 8 bases line up with TRBD1. The junction had 14 bases not matched to a gene; V was cut back by 1 base and J by 4 bases. The CDR3 contains 18 residues. The germline CDR1 and CDR2 sequences are SGHVS and FQNEAQ. CDR3 sequence reads: CASSLVPPSAGGAYGYTF. The DNA for the CDR3 is TGTGCCAGCAGCTTAGTTCCCCCCTCTGCAGGGGGCGCCTATGGCTACACCTTC.

V usage is TRBV10-3 and J usage is TRBJ1-5, with unresolved D. The germline V gene encodes CDR1 ENHRY and CDR2 SYGVKD. The CDR3 totals 12 residues. Trimming took 4 bases from V and 7 from J, leaving 8 bases between them. The CDR3 loop is CAISAVSQPQHF. The CDR3 DNA is TGTGCCATCAGTGCAGTTAGCCAGCCCCAGCATTTT.

CDR3 sequence reads: CASSLKGQTQYF. CDR3 nucleotides: TGTGCCAGCAGCTTAAAGGGCCAGACGCAGTATTTT. This chain uses TRBV7-3 with TRBJ2-3; no definite D call. The ends were cut back, 1 base at V and 9 bases at J, with 8 bases in the middle. The CDR3 loop spans 12 amino acids. CDR1 SGHTA and CDR2 FQGTGA come from the germline V gene.

This clone was observed a handful of times. J is TRBJ2-2 and V is TRBV7-3; tentative D call: TRBD2 (5 bases). The CDR3 length is 16 residues. V was cut by 3 bases and J by 1 base, with 12 bases left in between. Germline loops: CDR1 SGHTA, CDR2 FQGTGA. The CDR3, as DNA: TGTGCCAGCAGCTTGCGGCGGGCCGAGAACACCGGGGAGCTGTTTTTT. Its protein is CASSLRRAENTGELFF.

This clone was detected once. The chain links TRBV11-2 to TRBJ2-2; D not certain. V was clipped by 11 bases and J by 3 bases, with 13 bases between them. Germline CDR1 and CDR2: SGHAT and FQNNGV. The CDR3 spans 13 residues. CDR3 nucleotide sequence: TGTGCCTCTCGCTACCTTGACACCGGGGAGCTGTTTTTT. This encodes CASRYLDTGELFF.

The chain couples TRBV27 to TRBJ2-7; TRBD1 matches at 7 bases. The CDR3 length is 14 residues. Losses at the gene ends were 6 bases for V and 3 bases for J; bases not matched to a gene: 8. CDR1 MNHEY and CDR2 SMNVEV come from the germline V gene (reference sequence). The CDR3 here is CASRPQGQNYEQYF. The CDR3 nucleotides read TGTGCCAGCAGACCCCAGGGACAGAACTACGAGCAGTACTTC.

In this sample, this clone is large. The chain couples TRBV4-3 to TRBJ2-5, with 8 nucleotides matching TRBD1. Germline V gene data show CDR1 as LGHNA and CDR2 as YSLEER. This CDR3 is built from 16 residues. With V trimmed by 4 bases and J by 4 bases, 11 bases remained unmatched. CDR3 sequence reads: CASSRSSGQGTETQYF. The CDR3 DNA sequence: TGCGCCAGCAGCCGATCTTCCGGACAGGGAACAGAGACCCAGTACTTC.

The rearrangement uses TRBV7-3 and TRBJ2-2; D is undetermined. V was clipped by 5 bases and J by 2 bases, with 12 bases between them. The germline V gene encodes CDR1 SGHTA and CDR2 FQGTGA. This CDR3 has 15 amino acids. The CDR3 is CASSPQASNTGELFF. Here the CDR3 DNA reads TGTGCCAGCAGCCCCCAGGCCTCCAACACCGGGGAGCTGTTTTTT.

The chain uses TRBV14 and TRBJ1-2; D is undetermined. V was pared by 0 bases and J by 2 bases, with 10 bases between. The CDR3 consists of 15 residues. Germline loops: CDR1 SGHDN, CDR2 FVKESK. CDR3 amino acids: CASSQEGIANYGYTF. The CDR3 DNA is TGTGCCAGCAGCCAAGAAGGCATTGCAAACTATGGCTACACCTTC. Complete variable domain (other parts from reference TRBV14 and TRBJ1-2): EAGVTQFPSHSVIEKGQTVTLRCDPISGHDNLYWYRRVMGKEIKFLLHFVKESKQDESGMPNNRFLAERTGGTYSTLKVQPAELEDSGVYFCASSQEGIANYGYTFGSGTRLTVV.

The rearrangement links TRBV5-6 to TRBJ2-6; no firm D call. Between the trimmed V and J ends, which lost 2 bases and 4 bases, there was a span of 7 bases. This CDR3 comprises 14 residues. Germline V gene lookup returns CDR1 SGHDT and CDR2 YYEEEE. CDR3 coding DNA: TGTGCCAGCAGCTTCGGTTCCGGGGCCAACGTCCTGACTTTC. This translates into CASSFGSGANVLTF. Full variable domain (remainder filled in from reference TRBV5-6 and TRBJ2-6): DAGVTQSPTHLIKTRGQQVTLRCSPKSGHDTVSWYQQALGQGPQFIFQYYEEEERQRGNFPDRFSGHQFPNYSSELNVNALLLGDSALYLCASSFGSGANVLTFGAGSRLTVL.

The chain carries TRBV21-1 and TRBJ1-1. TRBV21-1 is a pseudogene. The length of the CDR3 is 15 residues. CDR3 sequence (DNA): TGTGCCAGCCATCTCAAAGGAGCAAATAACCCTGAAGCTTTCTTT. Translating it yields CASHLKGANNPEAFF.

The chain is built from TRBV5-4 and TRBJ1-6, with D possibly TRBD1 on 6 matching bases. There are 16 residues in the CDR3. Trimming took off 2 bases at V and 7 bases at J, with 16 bases between the two ends. CDR1 is SGHNT and CDR2 is YYREEE in the germline V gene (reference sequence). The DNA for the CDR3 is TGTGCCAGCAGCTTCGGGGGCCCTCGAGGGAATTCACCCCTCCACTTT. Translated: CASSFGGPRGNSPLHF.

The rearrangement links TRBV19 to TRBJ2-2, with 8 bases matching TRBD2. This CDR3 contains 15 residues. V shed 6 bases, J shed 7 bases, and the junction held 10 bases outside the gene matches. Germline V CDR1 and CDR2: LNHDA, SQIVND (reference sequence). The CDR3 DNA follows: TGTGCCAGTAGATCCCATAGCGGGAATGGCGGGGAGCTGTTTTTT. This sequence encodes CASRSHSGNGGELFF.

This clone was counted between two and nine times. The genes are TRBV5-4 and TRBJ2-7, with D unclear. The germline V gene encodes CDR1 SGHNT and CDR2 YYREEE (reference sequence). The CDR3 totals 13 residues. The V and J ends lost 3 bases and 4 bases respectively, with 11 bases between them. CDR3 nucleotide sequence: TGTGCCAGCAGCTCGGATCCCACGTACGAGCAGTACTTC. This sequence encodes CASSSDPTYEQYF. Using reference TRBV5-4 and TRBJ2-7 for the parts outside the CDR3, the full variable domain is ETGVTQSPTHLIKTRGQQVTLRCSSQSGHNTVSWYQQALGQGPQFIFQYYREEENGRGNFPPRFSGLQFPNYSSELNVNALELDDSALYLCASSSDPTYEQYFGPGTRLTVT.

The chain links TRBV29-1 to TRBJ2-4; unclear D gene. The V gene's germline CDR1 is SQVTM and CDR2 ANQGSEA. The CDR3 is 11 residues long. V was clipped by 3 bases and J by 6 bases, with 6 bases between them. CDR3 sequence (DNA): TGCAGCGTTGACTCGATAAACATTCAGTACTTC. Translating gives CSVDSINIQYF.

The chain recombines TRBV27 with TRBJ1-2, with a weak D call TRBD1 (6 bases). The CDR3 is made up of 15 amino acids. Germline CDR1 and CDR2: MNHEY and SMNVEV (reference sequence). V lost 6 bases and J 5 bases, leaving 19 bases between the germline ends. The CDR3 coding sequence is TGTGCCAGCAGCCTCTTCATGTCAGGGGAGTATGGCTACACCTTC. Its translation is CASSLFMSGEYGYTF.

The chain recombines TRBV18 with TRBJ1-1; unclear D gene. The V gene lost 3 bases and the J gene lost 10 bases, with 15 bases spanning the gap. Germline V gene data show CDR1 as KGHSH and CDR2 as LQKENI. This CDR3 spans 13 amino acids. The chain's CDR3 is CASSPVDDFGAFF. DNA for the CDR3: TGTGCCAGCTCACCTGTGGACGACTTCGGAGCTTTCTTT.

J is TRBJ2-3 and V is TRBV18; perhaps TRBD2 as D (6 bases). This CDR3 has 13 amino acids. Germline CDR1 KGHSH, CDR2 LQKENI. Trimming removed 6 bases at V and 6 bases at J, with 13 bases between. CDR3 sequence reads: CASSPGTHDTQYF. As DNA, the CDR3 is TGTGCCAGCTCCCCCGGGACTCACGATACGCAGTATTTT.

The V gene is TRBV27, the J gene TRBJ2-1; D possibly corresponds to TRBD1 (6 bases). The CDR3 covers 15 residues. Trimming took off 5 bases at V and 4 bases at J, with 15 bases between the two ends. The germline CDR1 and CDR2 sequences are MNHEY and SMNVEV (reference sequence). The chain's CDR3 is CASSGERGYYNEQFF. The CDR3 nucleotides are TGTGCCAGCAGTGGTGAAAGGGGGTATTACAATGAGCAGTTCTTC.

DNA for the CDR3: TGCGCCAGCAGCCAAACAACAGGGGTAGGGGAGCAGTTCTTC. Translated: CASSQTTGVGEQFF. The chain recombines TRBV5-1 with TRBJ2-1; 7 bases are shared with TRBD1. The J segment lost 10 bases and the V segment lost 4 bases, leaving 11 bases of the junction unmatched. Germline V lookup: CDR1 SGHRS, CDR2 YFSETQ. CDR3 length equals 14 residues.

The chain carries TRBV4-1 and TRBJ1-1; no clear D. Germline V gene data show CDR1 as MGHRA and CDR2 as YSYEKL. The CDR3 loop spans 14 amino acids. V lost 8 bases and J 5 bases, leaving 18 bases between the germline ends. CDR3: CASGETFRSTEAFF. CDR3 DNA sequence: TGCGCCAGCGGGGAGACCTTTAGGAGTACTGAAGCTTTCTTT.

The CDR3 protein is CASSVKDRGTEAFF. The CDR3 nucleotides read TGTGCCAGCAGTGTGAAGGACAGGGGCACTGAAGCTTTCTTT. The J gene is TRBJ1-1, the V gene TRBV9; 9 bases are a match to TRBD1. CDR1 is SGDLS, CDR2 YYNGEE, per germline. CDR3 length equals 14 residues. The trim removed 5 bases at V and 4 bases at J, leaving 6 bases unmatched.